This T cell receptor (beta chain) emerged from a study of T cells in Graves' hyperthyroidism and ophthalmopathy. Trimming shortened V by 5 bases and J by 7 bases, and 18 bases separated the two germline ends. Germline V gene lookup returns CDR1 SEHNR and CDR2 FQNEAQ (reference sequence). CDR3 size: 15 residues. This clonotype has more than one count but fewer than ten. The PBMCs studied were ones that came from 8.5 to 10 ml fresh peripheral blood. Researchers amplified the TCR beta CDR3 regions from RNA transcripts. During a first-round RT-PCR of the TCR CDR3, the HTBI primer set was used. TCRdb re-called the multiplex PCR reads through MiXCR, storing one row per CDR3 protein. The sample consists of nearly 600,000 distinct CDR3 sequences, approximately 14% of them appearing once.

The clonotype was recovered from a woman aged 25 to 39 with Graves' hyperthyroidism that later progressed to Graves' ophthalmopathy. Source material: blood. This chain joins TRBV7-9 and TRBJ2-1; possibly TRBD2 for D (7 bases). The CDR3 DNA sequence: TGTGCCAGCAGCACCCCCCGGGGGGCGCAGAATGAGCAGTTCTTC. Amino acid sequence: CASSTPRGAQNEQFF.